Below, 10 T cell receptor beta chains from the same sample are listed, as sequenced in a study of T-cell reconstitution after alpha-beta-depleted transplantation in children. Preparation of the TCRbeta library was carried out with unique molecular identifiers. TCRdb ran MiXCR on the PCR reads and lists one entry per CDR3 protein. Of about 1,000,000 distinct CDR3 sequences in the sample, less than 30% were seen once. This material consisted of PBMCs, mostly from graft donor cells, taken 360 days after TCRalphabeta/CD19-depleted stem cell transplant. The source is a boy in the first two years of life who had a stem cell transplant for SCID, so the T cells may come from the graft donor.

The CDR3 loop reads CASSLDWVGELFF. As DNA, the CDR3 is TGTGCCAGCAGCCTTGACTGGGTCGGGGAGCTGTTTTTT. V usage is TRBV12-3 or TRBV12-4 and J usage is TRBJ2-2; D is undetermined. The CDR3 spans 13 residues. Trimming shortened V by 6 bases and J by 7 bases, and 12 bases separated the two germline ends.

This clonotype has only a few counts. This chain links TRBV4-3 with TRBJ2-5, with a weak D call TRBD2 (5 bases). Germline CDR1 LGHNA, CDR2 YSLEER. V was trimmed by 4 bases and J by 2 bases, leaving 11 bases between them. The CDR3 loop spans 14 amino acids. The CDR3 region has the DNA TGCGCCAGCAGCCCCGCCCTAGCTCAAGAGACCCAGTACTTC. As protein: CASSPALAQETQYF.

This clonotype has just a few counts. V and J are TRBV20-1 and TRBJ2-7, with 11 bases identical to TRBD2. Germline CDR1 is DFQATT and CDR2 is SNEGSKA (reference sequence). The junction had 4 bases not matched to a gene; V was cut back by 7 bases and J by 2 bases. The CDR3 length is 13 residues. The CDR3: CSVAGLAAYEQYF. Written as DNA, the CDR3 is TGCAGTGTAGCGGGACTAGCGGCCTACGAGCAGTACTTC.

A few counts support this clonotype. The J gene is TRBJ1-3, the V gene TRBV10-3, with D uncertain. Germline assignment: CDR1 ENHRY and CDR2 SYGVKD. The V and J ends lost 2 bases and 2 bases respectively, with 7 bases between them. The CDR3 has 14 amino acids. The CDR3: CAISEVKAGNTIYF. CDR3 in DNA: TGTGCCATCAGTGAGGTCAAGGCTGGAAACACCATATATTTT.

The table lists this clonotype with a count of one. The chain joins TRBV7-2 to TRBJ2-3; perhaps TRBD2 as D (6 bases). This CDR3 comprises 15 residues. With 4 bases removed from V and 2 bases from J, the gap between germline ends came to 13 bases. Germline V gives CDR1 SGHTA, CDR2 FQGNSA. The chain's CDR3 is CASSWRATNTDTQYF. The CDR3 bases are TGTGCCAGCAGCTGGAGGGCGACTAACACAGATACGCAGTATTTT.

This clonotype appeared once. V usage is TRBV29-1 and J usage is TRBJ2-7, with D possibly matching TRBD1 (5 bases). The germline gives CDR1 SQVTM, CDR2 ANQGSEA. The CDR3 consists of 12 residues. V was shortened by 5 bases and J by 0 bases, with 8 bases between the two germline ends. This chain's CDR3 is CSVRTPSYEQYV. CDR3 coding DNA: TGCAGCGTTCGGACACCCTCCTACGAGCAGTACGTC.

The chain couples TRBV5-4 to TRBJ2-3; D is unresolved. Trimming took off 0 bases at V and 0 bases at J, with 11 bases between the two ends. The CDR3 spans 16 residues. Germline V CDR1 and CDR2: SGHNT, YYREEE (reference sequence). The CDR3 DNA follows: TGTGCCAGCAGCTTGGAACGGGTAACTAGCACAGATACGCAGTATTTT. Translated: CASSLERVTSTDTQYF.

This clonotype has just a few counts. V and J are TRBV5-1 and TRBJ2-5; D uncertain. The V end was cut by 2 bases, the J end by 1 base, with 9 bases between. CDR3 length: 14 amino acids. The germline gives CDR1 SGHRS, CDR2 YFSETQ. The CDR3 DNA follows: TGCGCCAGCAGCTTCGGGTCACCCCAAGAGACCCAGTACTTC. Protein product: CASSFGSPQETQYF.

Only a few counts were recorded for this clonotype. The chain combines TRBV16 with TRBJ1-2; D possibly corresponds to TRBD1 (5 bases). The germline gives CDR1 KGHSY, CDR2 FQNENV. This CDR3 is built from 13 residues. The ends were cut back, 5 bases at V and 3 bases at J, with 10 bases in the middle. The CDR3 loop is CASSVGRYYGYTF. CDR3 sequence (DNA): TGTGCCAGCAGCGTGGGACGGTACTATGGCTACACCTTC.

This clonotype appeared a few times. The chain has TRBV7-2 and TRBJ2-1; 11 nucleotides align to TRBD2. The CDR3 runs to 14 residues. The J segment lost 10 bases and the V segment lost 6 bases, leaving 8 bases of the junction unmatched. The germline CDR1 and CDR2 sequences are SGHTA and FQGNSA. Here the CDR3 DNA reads TGTGCCAGCAGAATTAGCGGGGGGGCGAGGGAGCAGTTCTTC. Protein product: CASRISGGAREQFF.